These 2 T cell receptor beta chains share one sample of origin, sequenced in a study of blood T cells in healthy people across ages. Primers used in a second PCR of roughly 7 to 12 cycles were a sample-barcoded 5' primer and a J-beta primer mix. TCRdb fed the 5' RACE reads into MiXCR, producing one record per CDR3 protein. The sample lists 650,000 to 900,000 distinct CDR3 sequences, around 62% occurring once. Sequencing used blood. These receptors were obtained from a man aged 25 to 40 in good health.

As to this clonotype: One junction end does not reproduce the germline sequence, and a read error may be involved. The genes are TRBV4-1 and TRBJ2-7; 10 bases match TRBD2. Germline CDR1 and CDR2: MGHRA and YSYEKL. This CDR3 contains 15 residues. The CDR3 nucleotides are TGTGCCAGCAGCCCGGGACTAGCGAATCCCTACGAGCAGTACTTC. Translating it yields CASSPGLANPYEQYF.

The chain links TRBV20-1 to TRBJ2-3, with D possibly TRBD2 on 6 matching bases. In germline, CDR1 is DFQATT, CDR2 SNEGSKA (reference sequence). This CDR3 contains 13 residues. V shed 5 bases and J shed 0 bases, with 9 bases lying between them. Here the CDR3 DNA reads TGCAGTGCTTGCGGGGAGAGCACAGATACGCAGTATTTT. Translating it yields CSACGESTDTQYF.